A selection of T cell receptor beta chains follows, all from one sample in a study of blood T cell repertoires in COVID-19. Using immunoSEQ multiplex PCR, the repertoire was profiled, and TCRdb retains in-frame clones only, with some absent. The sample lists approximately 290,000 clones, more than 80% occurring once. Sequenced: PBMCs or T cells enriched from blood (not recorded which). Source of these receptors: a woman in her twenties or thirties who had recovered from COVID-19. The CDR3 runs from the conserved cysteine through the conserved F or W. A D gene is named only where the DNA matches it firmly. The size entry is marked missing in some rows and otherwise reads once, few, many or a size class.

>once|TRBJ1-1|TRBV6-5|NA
CASHSPGSEAFF
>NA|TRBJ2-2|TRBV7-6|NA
CASSPYLPGLHTGELFF
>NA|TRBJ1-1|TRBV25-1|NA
CASSERLGGTEAFF
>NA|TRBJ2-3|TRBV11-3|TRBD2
CASSQGLAGVDTQYF
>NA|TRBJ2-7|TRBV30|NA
CAWMRQGNYEQYF
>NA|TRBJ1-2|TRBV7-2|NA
CAILLGGVYGYTF
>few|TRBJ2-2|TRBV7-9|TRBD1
CASSLGGTVSAGELFF
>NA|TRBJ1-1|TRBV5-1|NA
CASSLDMNTEAFF
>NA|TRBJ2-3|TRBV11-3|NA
CASSFEGDTQYF
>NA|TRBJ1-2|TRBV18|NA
CASSPGHLFYGYTF
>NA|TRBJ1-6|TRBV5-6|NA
CASSSGIRSYNSPLHF
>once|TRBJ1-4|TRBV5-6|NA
CASSLRGANEKLFF